These 20 T cell receptor beta chains share one sample of origin, sequenced in a study of T cell changes during pregnancy in multiple sclerosis. Sequencing was performed with immunoSEQ multiplex PCR; in TCRdb, only in-frame clones are kept and a portion is missing. Seen here are about 92,000 clones, 94% observed once, and the top ten hold 2% to 2.5%. Sequences were derived from peripheral blood, sampled in the third trimester of pregnancy. Receptors originate from a female donor with multiple sclerosis, enrolled in a pregnancy study.

The V call is TRBV6-1, the J call TRBJ2-1, with 11 nucleotides matching TRBD2. Per germline, CDR1 MNHNS and CDR2 SASEGT. There are 14 residues in the CDR3. Germline trimming cut 8 bases from V and 8 bases from J; bases unmatched to any gene: 8. DNA for the CDR3: TGTGCCAGCGACACTAGCGGGAGTAGTTATGAGCAGTTCTTC. This sequence encodes CASDTSGSSYEQFF.

This rearrangement joins TRBV4-1 to TRBJ1-1, with 8 bases fitting TRBD1. The CDR3 is 16 residues long. Germline lookup yields CDR1 MGHRA and CDR2 YSYEKL. After removal of 3 bases from V and 0 bases from J, the junction contained 6 bases not matched to a gene. Here the CDR3 DNA reads TGCGCCAGCAGCCACCCCGGACAGGGCATGAACACTGAAGCTTTCTTT. This translates into CASSHPGQGMNTEAFF.

V and J are TRBV28 and TRBJ2-3; D possibly corresponds to TRBD2 (5 bases). Germline lookup yields CDR1 MDHEN and CDR2 SYDVKM. V was cut by 5 bases and J by 3 bases, with 12 bases left in between. This CDR3 spans 14 amino acids. This chain's CDR3 is CASSHGVGTDTQYF. The CDR3 coding sequence is TGTGCCAGCAGTCACGGGGTGGGTACAGATACGCAGTATTTT. The full variable domain, its missing parts supplied by reference TRBV28 and TRBJ2-3, is DVKVTQSSRYLVKRTGEKVFLECVQDMDHENMFWYRQDPGLGLRLIYFSYDVKMKEKGDIPEGYSVSREKKERFSLILESASTNQTSMYLCASSHGVGTDTQYFGPGTRLTVL.

The gene calls are TRBV5-1 and TRBJ2-3; 7 bases line up with TRBD2. CDR3 length: 15 residues. Germline lookup yields CDR1 SGHRS and CDR2 YFSETQ. The junction had 7 bases not matched to a gene; V was cut back by 4 bases and J by 2 bases. CDR3 sequence: CASSPRTSHTDTQYF. The CDR3 DNA reads as TGCGCCAGCAGCCCCCGGACTAGTCACACAGATACGCAGTATTTT.

The chain combines TRBV6-5 with TRBJ2-1, with D tentatively TRBD1 (6 bases). The V gene's germline CDR1 is MNHEY and CDR2 SVGAGI. Trimming took 0 bases from V and 9 from J, leaving 9 bases between them. The CDR3 sequence is 13 residues long. CDR3 in DNA: TGTGCCAGCAGTTACTCGAAGGGGGTTGAGCAGTTCTTC. Its translation is CASSYSKGVEQFF.

The chain carries TRBV6-5 and TRBJ2-7, with TRBD1 identical over 9 bases. This CDR3 spans 14 amino acids. The germline V gene encodes CDR1 MNHEY and CDR2 SVGAGI. Losses at the gene ends were 4 bases for V and 2 bases for J; bases not matched to a gene: 3. The CDR3 DNA is TGTGCCAGCAGTTTCCGGGACAGGGCCTACGAGCAGTACTTC. This translates into CASSFRDRAYEQYF.

The chain employs TRBV5-1 and TRBJ2-7, with TRBD1 matching 7 bases. This CDR3 region has 15 residues. Germline trimming cut 4 bases from V and 0 bases from J; bases unmatched to any gene: 7. In germline, CDR1 is SGHRS, CDR2 YFSETQ. CDR3 coding DNA: TGCGCCAGCAGCCGGGACAGTAAAAGCTCCTACGAGCAGTACTTC. This gives the protein CASSRDSKSSYEQYF.

The genes are TRBV7-2 and TRBJ1-5, with TRBD1 identical over 9 bases. This CDR3 comprises 14 residues. CDR1 is SGHTA, CDR2 FQGNSA, per germline. The J segment lost 5 bases and the V segment lost 5 bases, leaving 4 bases of the junction unmatched. DNA for the CDR3: TGTGCCAGCAGCCAACAGGGGGCGCATCAGCCCCAGCATTTT. Protein sequence: CASSQQGAHQPQHF.

The chain employs TRBV7-6 and TRBJ2-3; D is uncertain. V was pared by 2 bases and J by 3 bases, with 9 bases between. The CDR3 extends over 14 amino acids. Germline CDR1 SGHVS, CDR2 FNYEAQ. The CDR3 region has the DNA TGTGCCAGCAGCTTAACTGCGGCTACAGATACGCAGTATTTT. It encodes CASSLTAATDTQYF.

The V gene is TRBV5-1, the J gene TRBJ2-3; D gene uncertain. CDR3 length: 16 amino acids. With 4 bases removed from V and 2 bases from J, the gap between germline ends came to 17 bases. In germline, CDR1 is SGHRS, CDR2 YFSETQ. This CDR3 reads CASSVGVTANTDTQYF. The CDR3 DNA sequence: TGCGCCAGCAGCGTCGGAGTGACCGCAAACACAGATACGCAGTATTTT.

This sequence joins TRBV6-1 and TRBJ1-3; the D gene is possibly TRBD1 (5 bases). The CDR3 sequence is 15 residues long. Trimming removed 2 bases from V and 2 bases from J, with 10 bases in between. Germline CDR1 MNHNS, CDR2 SASEGT. The DNA for the CDR3 is TGTGCCAGCAGTGAAACGACAGTTCCTGGAAACACCATATATTTT. Its translation is CASSETTVPGNTIYF.

V usage is TRBV27 and J usage is TRBJ2-3, with TRBD2 matching 12 bases. The V gene end was trimmed by 2 bases and the J gene end by 3 bases; junction bases not matched to a gene: 3. The CDR3 sequence is 16 residues long. Germline V gene sequence: CDR1 MNHEY, CDR2 SMNVEV (reference sequence). The CDR3 region has the DNA TGTGCCAGCAGTTTACTACTAGCGGGAGGAACAGATACGCAGTATTTT. It specifies CASSLLLAGGTDTQYF.

This CDR3 reads CASSTPRGEQYF. The CDR3 nucleotides are TGTGCCAGTAGTACCCCTCGGGGGGAGCAGTACTTC. This chain uses TRBV19 with TRBJ2-7; the D gene is possibly TRBD2 (6 bases). Germline values: CDR1 LNHDA, CDR2 SQIVND (reference sequence). V lost 4 bases, J lost 7 bases, and 11 bases lay in between. The length of the CDR3 is 12 residues.

This clone turned up a few times. The rearrangement joins TRBV6-4 to TRBJ2-2, with D possibly being TRBD2 (6 bases). Germline V gene lookup returns CDR1 MRHNA and CDR2 SNTAGT. With 0 bases removed from V and 2 bases from J, the gap between germline ends came to 22 bases. The CDR3 has 20 amino acids. The CDR3 reads CASSDSSTRGGTLNTGELFF. DNA for the CDR3: TGTGCCAGCAGTGACTCGAGCACGAGGGGCGGGACTTTAAACACCGGGGAGCTGTTTTTT.

The chain couples TRBV2 to TRBJ1-1; TRBD1 might be the D (5 bases). This CDR3 spans 11 amino acids. The ends were cut back, 3 bases at V and 11 bases at J, with 10 bases in the middle. The germline CDR1 and CDR2 sequences are SNHLY and FYNNEI. CDR3 residues: CASSEAKGAFF. In DNA form, the CDR3 reads TGTGCCAGCAGTGAGGCGAAGGGGGCTTTCTTT.

The rearrangement uses TRBV7-9 and TRBJ1-2, with D possibly TRBD1 on 5 matching bases. V lost 4 bases to trimming and J lost 8 bases, with 8 bases between them. In germline, CDR1 is SEHNR, CDR2 FQNEAQ (reference sequence). The CDR3 runs 11 residues. DNA for the CDR3: TGTGCCAGCAGCTCAGGGTACGGCTACACCTTC. This codes for CASSSGYGYTF.

The table lists this clone with a count of one. This chain uses TRBV19 with TRBJ2-3; D perhaps matches TRBD1 (5 bases). The ends were cut back, 11 bases at V and 6 bases at J, with 9 bases in the middle. The length of the CDR3 is 10 residues. Germline CDR1 LNHDA, CDR2 SQIVND (reference sequence). The CDR3 region has the DNA TGTGCCTCTGGGGCCGATACGCAGTATTTT. Its translation: CASGADTQYF.

This chain connects TRBV6-6 to TRBJ1-3; 11 positions match TRBD1. V dropped 6 bases and J dropped 5; count of bases not matched to a gene: 9. The CDR3 is 16 residues long. CDR1 and CDR2 (germline): MNHNY, SVGAGI (reference sequence). The CDR3, as DNA: TGTGCCAGCAGCCCCGGCGGGACAGGGGGTCGAAACACCATATATTTT. Its protein product is CASSPGGTGGRNTIYF.

This chain uses TRBV9 with TRBJ2-2; 7 bases agree with TRBD2. The junction had 3 bases not matched to a gene; V was cut back by 0 bases and J by 4 bases. This CDR3 spans 15 amino acids. CDR1 is SGDLS, CDR2 YYNGEE, per germline. The CDR3 DNA reads as TGTGCCAGCAGCGTAGGACTAGCATCCACCGGGGAGCTGTTTTTT. Protein product: CASSVGLASTGELFF. Full variable domain (rest looked up from reference TRBV9 and TRBJ2-2): DSGVTQTPKHLITATGQRVTLRCSPRSGDLSVYWYQQSLDQGLQFLIQYYNGEERAKGNILERFSAQQFPDLHSELNLSSLELGDSALYFCASSVGLASTGELFFGEGSRLTVL.

The chain recombines TRBV6-6 with TRBJ2-3, with TRBD1 matching 8 bases. Trimming cost V 2 bases and J 9 bases; bases outside gene matches: 7. The length of the CDR3 is 14 residues. Looked up from germline, CDR1 is MNHNY and CDR2 is SVGAGI (reference sequence). DNA for the CDR3: TGTGCCAGCAGTTACCCCGGACAGGGCCAAACGCAGTATTTT. Protein: CASSYPGQGQTQYF.